Following are 24 T cell receptor beta chains from one sample sequenced in a study of blood T cell repertoires in COVID-19. Profiling relied on immunoSEQ multiplex PCR, and the TCRdb table lists in-frame clones only, not all of them. The sample lists 85,000 to 130,000 clones, 60% to 80% occurring once. Sequenced sample: peripheral blood. These receptors all stem from a human donor with acute or convalescent COVID-19. The donor label of this sample is uncertain.

This chain links TRBV6-5 with TRBJ2-5; D possibly corresponds to TRBD2 (6 bases). Germline loops: CDR1 MNHEY, CDR2 SVGAGI. This CDR3 is built from 13 residues. The V end lost 6 bases, the J end lost 2 bases, and 10 bases lay between the germline ends. The CDR3 region is CASRWDWQETQYF. CDR3 coding DNA: TGTGCCAGCAGGTGGGACTGGCAAGAGACCCAGTACTTC.

This clone was seen more than once but under ten times. J is TRBJ2-2 and V is TRBV2; the D gene is possibly TRBD1 (6 bases). CDR1 SNHLY and CDR2 FYNNEI come from the germline V gene. CDR3 length: 14 amino acids. V was trimmed by 6 bases and J by 5 bases, leaving 13 bases between them. Written as DNA, the CDR3 is TGTGCCAGCAGAGTGCAGGGGCTGACCGGGGAGCTGTTTTTT. Its protein product is CASRVQGLTGELFF. The full variable domain, with the rest looked up from reference TRBV2 and TRBJ2-2, is EPEVTQTPSHQVTQMGQEVILRCVPISNHLYFYWYRQILGQKVEFLVSFYNNEISEKSEIFDDQFSVERPDGSNFTLKIRSTKLEDSAMYFCASRVQGLTGELFFGEGSRLTVL.

This sequence joins TRBV6-6 and TRBJ2-7; maybe TRBD2 (6 bases). Germline CDR1 and CDR2: MNHNY and SVGAGI (reference sequence). Between the trimmed V and J ends, which lost 7 bases and 0 bases, there was a span of 13 bases. This CDR3 has 14 amino acids. The CDR3 sequence is CASTRELYSYEQYF. CDR3 DNA sequence: TGTGCCAGCACCCGGGAGCTCTACTCCTACGAGCAGTACTTC.

This clone occurred once. V gene TRBV24-1 combines with J gene TRBJ2-1, with 8 positions matching TRBD1. Germline V CDR1 and CDR2: KGHDR, SFDVKD. The CDR3 is 15 amino acids. V was clipped by 6 bases and J by 5 bases; unmatched bases: 8. The CDR3 region has the DNA TGTGCCACCAGTCAACGGACAGGGATCGACAATGAGCAGTTCTTC. Protein product: CATSQRTGIDNEQFF.

The V gene is TRBV7-9, the J gene TRBJ2-3; D not certain. V gave up 6 bases and J gave up 0 bases, with 10 bases separating them. This CDR3 comprises 14 residues. Germline lookup yields CDR1 SEHNR and CDR2 FQNEAQ (reference sequence). The CDR3: CASRREYSTDTQYF. CDR3 sequence (DNA): TGTGCCAGCAGGCGAGAGTATAGCACAGATACGCAGTATTTT.

This clone has only a few counts. The genes are TRBV28 and TRBJ1-1; perhaps TRBD1 as D (6 bases). Germline V CDR1 and CDR2: MDHEN, SYDVKM. Trimming removed 2 bases from V and 5 bases from J, with 12 bases in between. The length of the CDR3 is 14 residues. CDR3 DNA: TGTGCCAGCAGTTTACGGGGGGGCGTGACTGAAGCTTTCTTT. Translated: CASSLRGGVTEAFF.

The rearrangement links TRBV12-1 to TRBJ2-5; TRBD1, as called in the table, went unchecked against the DNA. TRBV12-1 is a documented pseudogene. The CDR3 is made up of 15 amino acids. CDR3: CASSLGDRGVETQYF. The CDR3 DNA reads as TGTGCCAGCAGCTTGGGGGACAGGGGAGTGGAGACCCAGTACTTC.

Here the CDR3 DNA reads TGTGCCAGCAGTGACACGGGGGACTACTACGAGCAGTACTTC. Translating it yields CASSDTGDYYEQYF. The rearrangement uses TRBV6-1 and TRBJ2-7, with 7 bases lining up with TRBD2. CDR1 and CDR2 (germline): MNHNS, SASEGT. V lost 3 bases to trimming and J lost 3 bases; unmatched junction nucleotides: 5. The CDR3 covers 14 residues.

V and J are TRBV6-1 and TRBJ2-7, with TRBD2 matching 8 bases. CDR3 length: 16 amino acids. CDR1 is MNHNS and CDR2 is SASEGT in the germline V gene. The CDR3, as DNA: TGTGCCAGCGGTGACGAATTTGGACTAGCAGACTACGAGCAGTACGTC. Amino acid sequence: CASGDEFGLADYEQYV.

This sequence joins TRBV5-1 and TRBJ2-4; 9 bases match TRBD1. J was trimmed by 3 bases and V by 0 bases; bases with no gene match: 7. Germline V gene data show CDR1 as SGHRS and CDR2 as YFSETQ. This CDR3 spans 17 amino acids. Here the CDR3 DNA reads TGCGCCAGCAGCTTGGGTGGACAGGGGATGGACAAAAACATTCAGTACTTC. Translated, it gives CASSLGGQGMDKNIQYF.

This clone was recorded many times. The rearrangement links TRBV28 to TRBJ2-7; D not resolved. The CDR3 runs 16 residues. V was cut by 3 bases and J by 0 bases, with 15 bases left in between. The germline CDR1 and CDR2 sequences are MDHEN and SYDVKM. The CDR3 DNA is TGTGCCAGCAGTTTTGCCGGGTCGTTGAGCTCCTACGAGCAGTACGTC. Protein: CASSFAGSLSSYEQYV.

The V gene is TRBV12-5, the J gene TRBJ2-1, with a possible D match to TRBD2 (6 bases). The CDR3 loop spans 18 amino acids. Germline-derived CDR1 and CDR2 are LGHNT and FRNRAP. The V end was cut by 0 bases, the J end by 2 bases, with 17 bases between. CDR3 sequence (DNA): TGTGCTAGTGGTTTGGTACCCCTGGGTGGGGGGACCTACAATGAGCAGTTCTTC. Protein: CASGLVPLGGGTYNEQFF.

The chain recombines TRBV10-1 with TRBJ2-7; D unresolved. The ends were cut back, 3 bases at V and 4 bases at J, with 10 bases in the middle. The CDR3 runs 13 residues. CDR1 is WNHNN and CDR2 is SYGVQD in the germline V gene (reference sequence). CDR3 in DNA: TGCGCCAGCAGTGAAGGTCCGGGTTACGAGCAGTACGTC. Its protein product is CASSEGPGYEQYV.

The V call is TRBV2, the J call TRBJ2-1, with 8 bases fitting TRBD1. The germline gives CDR1 SNHLY, CDR2 FYNNEI. The CDR3 covers 15 residues. The junction had 4 bases not matched to a gene; V was cut back by 1 base and J by 5 bases. DNA of the CDR3: TGTGCCAGCAGTGAAGGCAGGGGGCCCCACAATGAGCAGTTCTTC. Residues: CASSEGRGPHNEQFF. Variable domain in full (rest from reference TRBV2 and TRBJ2-1): EPEVTQTPSHQVTQMGQEVILRCVPISNHLYFYWYRQILGQKVEFLVSFYNNEISEKSEIFDDQFSVERPDGSNFTLKIRSTKLEDSAMYFCASSEGRGPHNEQFFGPGTRLTVL.

The J gene is TRBJ1-1, the V gene TRBV25-1, with 7 bases aligning to TRBD1. The CDR3 totals 14 residues. The V gene's germline CDR1 is MGHDK and CDR2 SYGVNS. V gave up 6 bases and J gave up 4 bases; unmatched junction bases: 8. The CDR3 coding sequence is TGTGCCAGCAGCCACAGGGGAGAAAGCACTGAAGCTTTCTTT. This codes for CASSHRGESTEAFF.

In this sample, this clone turned up a few times. The rearrangement links TRBV5-6 to TRBJ2-7, with D tentatively TRBD2 (6 bases). The V and J ends lost 0 bases and 5 bases respectively, with 15 bases between them. The CDR3 covers 15 residues. Germline V CDR1 and CDR2: SGHDT, YYEEEE. CDR3 in amino acids: CASSLGGWGGDEQYF. CDR3 bases: TGTGCCAGCAGCTTGGGTGGGTGGGGAGGCGACGAGCAGTACTTC. The full variable domain, rest sourced from reference TRBV5-6 and TRBJ2-7, is DAGVTQSPTHLIKTRGQQVTLRCSPKSGHDTVSWYQQALGQGPQFIFQYYEEEERQRGNFPDRFSGHQFPNYSSELNVNALLLGDSALYLCASSLGGWGGDEQYFGPGTRLTVT.

The chain couples TRBV19 to TRBJ1-5, with 9 bases aligning to TRBD1. Germline CDR1 and CDR2: LNHDA and SQIVND (reference sequence). V was pared by 5 bases and J by 5 bases, with 4 bases of the junction left unmatched. The CDR3 is 14 residues long. The chain's CDR3 is CASSATGGDQPQHF. The CDR3 region has the DNA TGTGCCAGTAGTGCGACAGGGGGAGATCAGCCCCAGCATTTT.

V is TRBV11-2 and J is TRBJ1-2; 9 bases fit TRBD1. The CDR3 is 13 residues long. V lost 4 bases to trimming and J lost 8 bases; unmatched junction nucleotides: 5. Germline V gives CDR1 SGHAT, CDR2 FQNNGV. The CDR3 sequence is CASSYRGQRGYTF. CDR3 DNA: TGTGCCAGCAGCTACAGGGGGCAGAGAGGCTACACCTTC.

This clone was counted ten times or more. The chain employs TRBV10-3 and TRBJ1-2, with no clear D. The germline gives CDR1 ENHRY, CDR2 SYGVKD. Trimming removed 0 bases at V and 0 bases at J, with 11 bases between. The CDR3 sequence is 16 residues long. DNA of the CDR3: TGTGCCATCAGTGAGTCTTGGTGGCAGACTAACTATGGCTACACCTTC. The encoded protein is CAISESWWQTNYGYTF.

The chain is built from TRBV7-2 and TRBJ2-7, with 10 nucleotides matching TRBD2. CDR1 is SGHTA and CDR2 is FQGNSA in the germline V gene. Losses at the gene ends were 4 bases for V and 2 bases for J; bases not matched to a gene: 11. The CDR3 extends over 17 amino acids. In nucleotides, the CDR3 is TGTGCCAGCAGCTCCTCCCCCAAGCGGGGGGGGACCTACGAGCAGTACTTC. Its translation: CASSSSPKRGGTYEQYF. Looking up the rest from reference TRBV7-2 and TRBJ2-7 gives the full variable domain: GAGVSQSPSNKVTEKGKDVELRCDPISGHTALYWYRQSLGQGLEFLIYFQGNSAPDKSGLPSDRFSAERTGGSVSTLTIQRTQQEDSAVYLCASSSSPKRGGTYEQYFGPGTRLTVT.

The rearrangement uses TRBV28 and TRBJ2-5; TRBD2 aligns across 9 bases. V was pared by 5 bases and J by 5 bases, with 12 bases of the junction left unmatched. Germline CDR1 reads MDHEN; CDR2 reads SYDVKM. The CDR3 loop spans 16 amino acids. Here the CDR3 DNA reads TGTGCCAGCAGTCCCCCGGGCCTAGCGGGGATTGAGACCCAGTACTTC. Its protein is CASSPPGLAGIETQYF.

In this sample, this clone turned up once. The rearrangement links TRBV28 to TRBJ2-7, with TRBD1 matching over 9 bases. V shed 6 bases, J shed 3 bases, and the junction held 9 bases outside the gene matches. CDR1 is MDHEN, CDR2 SYDVKM, per germline. This CDR3 spans 15 amino acids. CDR3 coding DNA: TGTGCCAGCAGAAAAGGGACAGGGCTCGGCTACGAGCAGTACTTC. It is translated as CASRKGTGLGYEQYF. Full variable domain (rest looked up from reference TRBV28 and TRBJ2-7): DVKVTQSSRYLVKRTGEKVFLECVQDMDHENMFWYRQDPGLGLRLIYFSYDVKMKEKGDIPEGYSVSREKKERFSLILESASTNQTSMYLCASRKGTGLGYEQYFGPGTRLTVT.

This clone was observed many times. This rearrangement joins TRBV3-1 (or the pseudogene TRBV3-2) to TRBJ1-6, with TRBD1 matching over 8 bases. The CDR3 sequence is 14 residues long. V was clipped by 4 bases and J by 6 bases; unmatched bases: 2. Germline V CDR1 and CDR2: LGHDT, YNNKEL (reference sequence). The CDR3 DNA sequence: TGTGCCAGCAGCCGGGGACAGGTTAATTCACCCCTCCACTTT. Translating it yields CASSRGQVNSPLHF.

This chain links TRBV28 with TRBJ1-2; 11 bases map to TRBD1. The CDR3 length is 13 residues. V lost 7 bases and J lost 8; bases outside the gene matches: 6. Germline loops: CDR1 MDHEN, CDR2 SYDVKM. CDR3 bases: TGTGCCAGCAAGAAGGGACAGGGGGACGGCTACACCTTC. Translation: CASKKGQGDGYTF.